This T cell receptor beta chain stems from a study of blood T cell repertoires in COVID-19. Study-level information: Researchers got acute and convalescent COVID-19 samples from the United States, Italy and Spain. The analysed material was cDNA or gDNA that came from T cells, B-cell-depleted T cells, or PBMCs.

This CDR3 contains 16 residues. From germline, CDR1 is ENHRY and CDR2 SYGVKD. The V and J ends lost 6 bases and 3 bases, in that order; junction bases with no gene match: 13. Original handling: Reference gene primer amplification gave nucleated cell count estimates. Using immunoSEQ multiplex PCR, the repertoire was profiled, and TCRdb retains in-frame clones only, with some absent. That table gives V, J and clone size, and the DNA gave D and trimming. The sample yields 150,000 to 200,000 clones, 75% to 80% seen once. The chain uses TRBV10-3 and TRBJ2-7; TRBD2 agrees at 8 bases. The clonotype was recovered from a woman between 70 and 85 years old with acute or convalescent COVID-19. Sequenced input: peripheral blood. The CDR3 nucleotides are TGTGCCATCAGCCTAACCCGAACGGGAGGGCTCTACGAGCAGTACTTC. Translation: CAISLTRTGGLYEQYF.